The 19 T cell receptor beta chains below were found in one sample sequenced in a study of blood T cell repertoires in COVID-19. Libraries were prepared by immunoSEQ multiplex PCR; TCRdb keeps only in-frame clonotypes and omits some of them. The sample yields 200,000 to 250,000 clones, 87% seen once. Material for sequencing was PBMCs or T cells enriched from blood (not recorded which). These receptors were obtained from a woman in her thirties with acute COVID-19.

The V and J genes are TRBV4-1 and TRBJ2-2, with D possibly being TRBD1 (5 bases). V was clipped by 0 bases and J by 1 base, with 9 bases between them. CDR1 and CDR2 from the germline V gene are MGHRA and YSYEKL. CDR3 length: 16 amino acids. CDR3 coding DNA: TGCGCCAGCAGCCAAGATATCGGACAGAACACCGGGGAGCTGTTTTTT. Amino acid sequence: CASSQDIGQNTGELFF.

The chain's CDR3 is CASSDEGQGATGNTIYF. CDR3 bases: TGTGCCAGCAGTGATGAGGGACAGGGGGCAACTGGAAACACCATATATTTT. This chain links TRBV6-1 with TRBJ1-3; 12 nucleotides match TRBD1. After removal of 3 bases from V and 2 bases from J, the junction contained 5 bases not matched to a gene. The CDR3 is 17 amino acids. Per the germline V gene, CDR1 is MNHNS and CDR2 is SASEGT.

V usage is TRBV28 and J usage is TRBJ2-1, with TRBD2 identical over 10 bases. Looked up from germline, CDR1 is MDHEN and CDR2 is SYDVKM. This CDR3 is built from 16 residues. With V trimmed by 6 bases and J by 6 bases, 11 bases remained unmatched. For the CDR3, the DNA is TGTGCCAGCAGAATCCAGCGGGGGGGCCACATCAATGAGCAGTTCTTC. Protein product: CASRIQRGGHINEQFF.

The chain joins TRBV5-5 to TRBJ1-1; D ambiguous. The V gene's germline CDR1 is SGHKS and CDR2 YYEKEE (reference sequence). The CDR3 is made up of 16 amino acids. Trimming took off 2 bases at V and 1 base at J, with 15 bases between the two ends. CDR3 DNA: TGTGCCAGCAGCTTTGGGCGGTCCGGGAAGAACACTGAAGCTTTCTTT. Its translation is CASSFGRSGKNTEAFF. Together with reference TRBV5-5 and TRBJ1-1, the CDR3 gives the full variable domain: DAGVTQSPTHLIKTRGQQVTLRCSPISGHKSVSWYQQVLGQGPQFIFQYYEKEERGRGNFPDRFSARQFPNYSSELNVNALLLGDSALYLCASSFGRSGKNTEAFFGQGTRLTVV.

This chain links TRBV2 with TRBJ1-5; a possible D gene is TRBD1 (5 bases). The CDR3 runs 16 residues. The V and J ends lost 0 bases and 2 bases respectively, with 11 bases between them. Per germline, CDR1 SNHLY and CDR2 FYNNEI. CDR3 amino acids: CASSEAGGAGNQPQHF. The CDR3 DNA reads TGTGCCAGCAGTGAAGCGGGGGGAGCTGGCAATCAGCCCCAGCATTTT.

This sequence joins TRBV6-5 and TRBJ1-2, with 8 bases identical to TRBD1. Germline V CDR1 and CDR2: MNHEY, SVGAGI. V trimming: 6 bases; J trimming: 4 bases; junction bases outside the gene matches: 7. The CDR3 extends over 14 amino acids. CDR3 in amino acids: CASSRAGGFYGYTF. CDR3 in DNA: TGTGCCAGCAGCCGGGCAGGGGGCTTCTATGGCTACACCTTC.

The chain joins TRBV19 to TRBJ2-7, with D possibly TRBD1 on 6 matching bases. This CDR3 region has 15 residues. Germline CDR1 is LNHDA and CDR2 is SQIVND (reference sequence). V lost 5 bases, J lost 0 bases, and 14 bases lay in between. The CDR3 reads CASSSQGGRSYEQYF. The CDR3, as DNA: TGTGCCAGTAGTTCCCAAGGGGGACGCTCCTACGAGCAGTACTTC. Filled out from reference TRBV19 and TRBJ2-7, the complete variable domain reads DGGITQSPKYLFRKEGQNVTLSCEQNLNHDAMYWYRQDPGQGLRLIYYSQIVNDFQKGDIAEGYSVSREKKESFPLTVTSAQKNPTAFYLCASSSQGGRSYEQYFGPGTRLTVT.

This chain uses TRBV7-8 with TRBJ2-7; weak D call: TRBD2 (5 bases). The CDR3 contains 15 residues. Trimming removed 0 bases at V and 3 bases at J, with 12 bases between. CDR1 and CDR2 (germline): SGHVS, FQNEAQ. The CDR3 sequence: CASSLAGEGYYEQYF. CDR3 DNA: TGTGCCAGCAGCTTAGCGGGAGAGGGATACTACGAGCAGTACTTC.

The V call is TRBV5-1, the J call TRBJ1-3; D is perhaps TRBD1 (5 bases). The germline V and J ends were trimmed by 4 bases and 2 bases, with 13 bases remaining between them. The CDR3 is made up of 15 amino acids. Germline values: CDR1 SGHRS, CDR2 YFSETQ. The CDR3 region is CASSLSGGAGNTIYF. CDR3 DNA: TGCGCCAGCAGCCTTAGCGGGGGAGCTGGAAACACCATATATTTT.

V gene TRBV6-2 or TRBV6-3 combines with J gene TRBJ1-1; 7 bases match TRBD1. The CDR3 is 13 amino acids. Germline V gene lookup returns CDR1 MNHEY and CDR2 SVGEGT. V lost 5 bases, J lost 5 bases, and 5 bases stayed unmatched. CDR3 DNA: TGTGCCAGCAGTCGAACAGGGGTAACTGAAGCTTTCTTT. It codes for CASSRTGVTEAFF.

The rearrangement joins TRBV5-1 to TRBJ1-2; 9 bases match TRBD1. Unmatched junction bases numbered 4, after V lost 0 bases and J lost 4 bases. Germline V gene sequence: CDR1 SGHRS, CDR2 YFSETQ. The CDR3 spans 15 residues. The CDR3 reads CASSLGDRVIYGYTF. The CDR3 DNA is TGCGCCAGCAGCTTGGGGGACAGGGTGATCTATGGCTACACCTTC.

This clone was detected only a few times. The chain joins TRBV6-5 to TRBJ1-2; D is undetermined. The CDR3 extends over 13 amino acids. With 3 bases removed from V and 2 bases from J, the gap between germline ends came to 7 bases. CDR1 MNHEY and CDR2 SVGAGI come from the germline V gene. The CDR3: CASSYHENYGYTF. The CDR3 DNA reads TGTGCCAGCAGTTATCACGAGAACTATGGCTACACCTTC.

The gene calls are TRBV6-5 and TRBJ2-5, with TRBD1 as a possible D gene (5 bases). V lost 0 bases, J lost 4 bases, and 12 bases lay in between. Germline V gene lookup returns CDR1 MNHEY and CDR2 SVGAGI. This CDR3 spans 15 amino acids. In DNA, the CDR3 is TGTGCCAGCAGTTACTCCGGCAACCAGGGAGAGACCCAGTACTTC. Residues: CASSYSGNQGETQYF.

Many counts were recorded for this clone. The chain has TRBV5-1 and TRBJ1-3; D gene unclear. The CDR3 loop spans 15 amino acids. V shed 0 bases and J shed 8 bases, with 15 bases lying between them. CDR1 and CDR2 from the germline V gene are SGHRS and YFSETQ. CDR3 nucleotides: TGCGCCAGCAGCTTGGTCAGCGACCCGGTTGACACCATATATTTT. As protein: CASSLVSDPVDTIYF.

The chain uses TRBV18 and TRBJ2-5, with 7 bases lining up with TRBD1. Germline assignment: CDR1 KGHSH and CDR2 LQKENI. This CDR3 contains 14 residues. Germline trimming cut 8 bases from V and 5 bases from J; bases unmatched to any gene: 11. The DNA of the CDR3 is TGTGCCAGCCACAGGGACAGAGAAGGGGAGACCCAGTACTTC. Protein sequence: CASHRDREGETQYF. The whole variable domain, filled in from reference TRBV18 and TRBJ2-5, reads NAGVMQNPRHLVRRRGQEARLRCSPMKGHSHVYWYRQLPEEGLKFMVYLQKENIIDESGMPKERFSAEFPKEGPSILRIQQVVRGDSAAYFCASHRDREGETQYFGPGTRLLVL.

The genes are TRBV6-2 or TRBV6-3 and TRBJ1-2; 8 positions agree with TRBD1. Germline loops: CDR1 MNHEY, CDR2 SVGEGT. This CDR3 spans 14 amino acids. The J segment lost 8 bases and the V segment lost 2 bases, leaving 7 bases of the junction unmatched. The CDR3, as DNA: TGTGCCAGCAGTTACAGTCCGACAGGGGTCGGCTACACCTTC. Translation gives CASSYSPTGVGYTF.

The rearrangement uses TRBV2 and TRBJ1-2; D perhaps matches TRBD1 (6 bases). CDR1 and CDR2 (germline): SNHLY, FYNNEI. With 3 bases removed from V and 2 bases from J, the gap between germline ends came to 7 bases. CDR3 length: 13 residues. The CDR3 region is CASSDTGNYGYTF. CDR3 DNA sequence: TGTGCCAGCAGTGATACAGGGAACTATGGCTACACCTTC.

V is TRBV19 and J is TRBJ2-1; 10 bases line up with TRBD1. Trimming took 6 bases from V and 9 from J; bases not matched to a gene: 11. The CDR3 is 15 amino acids. Germline-derived CDR1 and CDR2 are LNHDA and SQIVND (reference sequence). Here the CDR3 reads CASSHRDRGGVEQFF. The CDR3 DNA follows: TGTGCCAGTAGCCACCGGGACAGGGGTGGGGTTGAGCAGTTCTTC.

The rearrangement links TRBV2 to TRBJ1-1; no clear D. Germline CDR1 reads SNHLY; CDR2 reads FYNNEI. Deletions cut 6 bases from V and 4 bases from J, with 9 bases between. CDR3 length: 12 residues. CDR3 loop: CASRGGGTEAFF. In nucleotides, the CDR3 is TGTGCCAGCAGGGGAGGAGGCACTGAAGCTTTCTTT. The whole variable domain, filled in from reference TRBV2 and TRBJ1-1, reads EPEVTQTPSHQVTQMGQEVILRCVPISNHLYFYWYRQILGQKVEFLVSFYNNEISEKSEIFDDQFSVERPDGSNFTLKIRSTKLEDSAMYFCASRGGGTEAFFGQGTRLTVV.